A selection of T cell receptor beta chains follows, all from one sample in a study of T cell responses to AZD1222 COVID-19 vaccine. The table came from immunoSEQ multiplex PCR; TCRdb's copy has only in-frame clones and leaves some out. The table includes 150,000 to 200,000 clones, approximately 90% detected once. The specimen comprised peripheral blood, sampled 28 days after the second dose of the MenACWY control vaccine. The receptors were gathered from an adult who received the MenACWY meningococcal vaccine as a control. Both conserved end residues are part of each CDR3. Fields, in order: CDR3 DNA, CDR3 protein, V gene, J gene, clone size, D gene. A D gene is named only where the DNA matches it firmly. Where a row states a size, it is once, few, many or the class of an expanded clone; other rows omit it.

DNA: TGTGCCAGCAGTACAACGACCCCGAAACGACTAGCTATCCCGACCTACGAGCAGTACTTC
CDR3: CASSTTTPKRLAIPTYEQYF
V: TRBV6-2/TRBV6-3
J: TRBJ2-7
size: NA
D: TRBD2

DNA: TGTGCCACCTCAACGGGGTCTAGCGGGAAGGCCTACAATGAGCAGTTCTTC
CDR3: CATSTGSSGKAYNEQFF
V: TRBV7-2
J: TRBJ2-1
size: NA
D: TRBD2

DNA: TGCGCCAGCAGCCAATTGGGCCAGACTAGCGGGAGGATAAGCGAGCAGTACTTC
CDR3: CASSQLGQTSGRISEQYF
V: TRBV4-3
J: TRBJ2-7
size: NA
D: TRBD2

DNA: TGTGCCAGTAGTCGAGACGAAATACTCCTGTTTTTT
CDR3: CASSRDEILLFF
V: TRBV19
J: TRBJ2-2
size: NA
D: NA

DNA: TGTGCCAGCAGCGTAGTTTTAGGGACAGGGGCCCATGGCTACACCTTC
CDR3: CASSVVLGTGAHGYTF
V: TRBV9
J: TRBJ1-2
size: NA
D: TRBD1

DNA: TGTGCCAGCCGGAGCGGGGACGAGCAGTACTTC
CDR3: CASRSGDEQYF
V: TRBV7-9
J: TRBJ2-7
size: NA
D: TRBD2

DNA: TGTGCCAGCAGTTATGGACAGTCCTCCGAAGCTTTCTTT
CDR3: CASSYGQSSEAFF
V: TRBV6-5
J: TRBJ1-1
size: NA
D: NA

DNA: TGTGCCAGCAGTGAGACAGGGGTCGCTGAAGCTTTCTTT
CDR3: CASSETGVAEAFF
V: TRBV25-1
J: TRBJ1-1
size: NA
D: TRBD1

DNA: TGTGCCAGCAGGGGGAGGAACACCGGGGAGCTGTTTTTT
CDR3: CASRGRNTGELFF
V: TRBV27
J: TRBJ2-2
size: NA
D: NA

DNA: TGTGCCAGCAGAAAGGGACAGGCGAACACTGAAGCTTTCTTT
CDR3: CASRKGQANTEAFF
V: TRBV7-2
J: TRBJ1-1
size: NA
D: TRBD1

DNA: TGCGCCAGCGCTGAGACAGGCGTCGAGCAGTACTTC
CDR3: CASAETGVEQYF
V: TRBV10-2
J: TRBJ2-7
size: NA
D: NA

DNA: TGTGCCAGCATCTTTAAGGGGGGGGCCTATGGCTACACCTTC
CDR3: CASIFKGGAYGYTF
V: TRBV13
J: TRBJ1-2
size: NA
D: NA

DNA: TGTGCCAGTAGTCCTATCCGGGACAGGGTCCATCAGCCCCAGCATTTT
CDR3: CASSPIRDRVHQPQHF
V: TRBV19
J: TRBJ1-5
size: NA
D: TRBD1

DNA: TGCGCCACCGTAGGGACGGTGAACACTGAAGCTTTCTTT
CDR3: CATVGTVNTEAFF
V: TRBV10-2
J: TRBJ1-1
size: NA
D: NA

DNA: TGTGCCAGCAGCCAATGGGAGACCCAGTACTTC
CDR3: CASSQWETQYF
V: TRBV14
J: TRBJ2-5
size: few
D: NA

DNA: TGTGCCAGCAGCATACCGGGACAGGGTTACAATGAGCAGTTCTTC
CDR3: CASSIPGQGYNEQFF
V: TRBV5-4
J: TRBJ2-1
size: NA
D: TRBD1

DNA: TGTGCCAGCAGCAAGAGTTCAGCTACAACTAATGAAAAACTGTTTTTT
CDR3: CASSKSSATTNEKLFF
V: TRBV7-2
J: TRBJ1-4
size: NA
D: NA

DNA: TGTGCCAGCAGTTACCGCGGGGCAGGAGGGGATGGCTACACCTTC
CDR3: CASSYRGAGGDGYTF
V: TRBV6-2/TRBV6-3
J: TRBJ1-2
size: NA
D: NA

DNA: TGTGCCAGCAGCCCGACGGGGCTGAGGGCCAACGTCCTGACTTTC
CDR3: CASSPTGLRANVLTF
V: TRBV5-6
J: TRBJ2-6
size: NA
D: NA

DNA: TGCGCCAGCAGCCAAGATAGGGCGGAAGAACTGTTTTTT
CDR3: CASSQDRAEELFF
V: TRBV4-3
J: TRBJ1-4
size: few
D: NA

DNA: TGTGCCAGCAGCTTAGCAGTTGGCCAGCCCCAGCATTTT
CDR3: CASSLAVGQPQHF
V: TRBV13
J: TRBJ1-5
size: NA
D: NA

DNA: TGTGCCTGGAGTACCCGTTTGGGTCAGCCCCAGCATTTT
CDR3: CAWSTRLGQPQHF
V: TRBV30
J: TRBJ1-5
size: NA
D: NA

DNA: TGCAGCGTTGTCCAGGGACCTTATGGCTACACCTTC
CDR3: CSVVQGPYGYTF
V: TRBV29-1
J: TRBJ1-2
size: NA
D: NA

DNA: TGTGCCACCCGCGGGGAAGGAGCGGAGACCCAGTACTTC
CDR3: CATRGEGAETQYF
V: TRBV24-1
J: TRBJ2-5
size: NA
D: NA

DNA: TGTGCCAGCAGCGCCTTCTTTAGACTAGCGGGAGGGACCGGGGAGCTGTTTTTT
CDR3: CASSAFFRLAGGTGELFF
V: TRBV9
J: TRBJ2-2
size: NA
D: TRBD2

DNA: TGTGCCAGCAGCCCCGCCCGTCGGTATCAGGACGAGCAGTACTTC
CDR3: CASSPARRYQDEQYF
V: TRBV5-5
J: TRBJ2-7
size: NA
D: NA

DNA: TGTGCCAGCAGCCAGTCTGGAAACACCATATATTTT
CDR3: CASSQSGNTIYF
V: TRBV3-1/TRBV3-2
J: TRBJ1-3
size: NA
D: NA

DNA: TGTGCCAGCAGCACAGGAACAGGGGCTAATGAAAAACTGTTTTTT
CDR3: CASSTGTGANEKLFF
V: TRBV11-2
J: TRBJ1-4
size: NA
D: TRBD1

DNA: TGCGCCAGCAGCCCCGGGGGGACTAGATCCTACGAGCAGTACTTC
CDR3: CASSPGGTRSYEQYF
V: TRBV4-3
J: TRBJ2-7
size: few
D: TRBD2

DNA: TGTGCCAGCAGCCTGGGGAGGATTACATACAATGAGCAGTTCTTC
CDR3: CASSLGRITYNEQFF
V: TRBV3-1/TRBV3-2
J: TRBJ2-1
size: NA
D: NA

DNA: TGTGCCAGTAGTGCCCCCGGGACAGGGCCCTACGAGCAGTACTTC
CDR3: CASSAPGTGPYEQYF
V: TRBV19
J: TRBJ2-7
size: NA
D: TRBD1

DNA: TGTGCCAGTAGTATTACCGGTCCTGTAGCTTTCTTT
CDR3: CASSITGPVAFF
V: TRBV19
J: TRBJ1-1
size: NA
D: NA

DNA: TGTGCCAGCGGGGTAGGGGGACCCGCTAAGATCTTC
CDR3: CASGVGGPAKIF
V: TRBV6-5
J: TRBJ2-1
size: NA
D: NA

DNA: TGTGCCAGCAGCAGAATTACCGGTTACGAGCAGTACTTC
CDR3: CASSRITGYEQYF
V: TRBV5-8
J: TRBJ2-7
size: NA
D: NA

DNA: TGTGCCAGCAGTTTAAAGGGAAATTCACCCCTCCACTTT
CDR3: CASSLKGNSPLHF
V: TRBV12-3/TRBV12-4
J: TRBJ1-6
size: NA
D: NA

DNA: TGTGCCACCAGCAGAACACAGGGCTACGAGCAGTACTTC
CDR3: CATSRTQGYEQYF
V: TRBV15
J: TRBJ2-7
size: NA
D: NA

DNA: TGTGCCACCAGTGATTTCGGGCAGCCCCAGCATTTT
CDR3: CATSDFGQPQHF
V: TRBV24-1
J: TRBJ1-5
size: NA
D: NA

DNA: TGTGCCAGCTATACCCGGGCGGTTGGTGAAAAACTGTTTTTT
CDR3: CASYTRAVGEKLFF
V: TRBV19
J: TRBJ1-4
size: NA
D: NA

DNA: TGCGCCAGCCATCCGGGACAGAACACCGGGGAGCTGTTTTTT
CDR3: CASHPGQNTGELFF
V: TRBV5-1
J: TRBJ2-2
size: NA
D: NA